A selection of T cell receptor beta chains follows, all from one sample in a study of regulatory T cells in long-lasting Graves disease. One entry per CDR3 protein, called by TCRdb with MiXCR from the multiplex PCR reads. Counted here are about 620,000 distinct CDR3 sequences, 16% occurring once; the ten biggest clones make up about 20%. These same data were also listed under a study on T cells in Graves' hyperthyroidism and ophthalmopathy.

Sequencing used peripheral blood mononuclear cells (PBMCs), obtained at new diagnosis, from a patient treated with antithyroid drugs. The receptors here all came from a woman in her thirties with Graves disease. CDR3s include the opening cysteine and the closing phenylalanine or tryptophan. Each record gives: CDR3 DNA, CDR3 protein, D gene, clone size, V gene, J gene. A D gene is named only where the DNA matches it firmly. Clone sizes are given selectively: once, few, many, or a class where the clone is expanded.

cdr3_nt: TGCAGCGAGACAGGGAGTTCTAATGAGCAGTTCTTC; cdr3_aa: CSETGSSNEQFF; d_call: TRBD1; clone_size: many; v_call: TRBV20-1; j_call: TRBJ2-1
cdr3_nt: TGTGCCAGCAGCTTAGCACGGGGACCTTTGAATGAGCAGTTCTTC; cdr3_aa: CASSLARGPLNEQFF; d_call: -; clone_size: many; v_call: TRBV11-2; j_call: TRBJ2-1
cdr3_nt: TGTGCCAGCAGCCGATGGACGGGGTTCAATGAGCAGTTCTTC; cdr3_aa: CASSRWTGFNEQFF; d_call: -; clone_size: few; v_call: TRBV11-2; j_call: TRBJ2-1
cdr3_nt: TGTGCCAGCAGGGGACCCGGAGACAGTAACTATGGCTACACCTTC; cdr3_aa: CASRGPGDSNYGYTF; d_call: -; clone_size: many; v_call: TRBV28; j_call: TRBJ1-2
cdr3_nt: TGTGCCAGCATCGCCAAAATGAGGAATGAGCAGTTCTTC; cdr3_aa: CASIAKMRNEQFF; d_call: -; clone_size: few; v_call: TRBV2; j_call: TRBJ2-1
cdr3_nt: TGTGCCAGCAGCAACCTACGAGACAATGGTCAGCCCCAGCATTTT; cdr3_aa: CASSNLRDNGQPQHF; d_call: -; clone_size: many; v_call: TRBV6-1; j_call: TRBJ1-5
cdr3_nt: TGCGCCAGCGGAGATTTCACAGATACGCAGTATTTT; cdr3_aa: CASGDFTDTQYF; d_call: -; clone_size: many; v_call: TRBV5-1; j_call: TRBJ2-3
cdr3_nt: TGTGCCAGCTCACCCTGGACAGGGAGGGGCGTGAACACTGAAGCTTTCTTT; cdr3_aa: CASSPWTGRGVNTEAFF; d_call: TRBD1; clone_size: -; v_call: TRBV18; j_call: TRBJ1-1
cdr3_nt: TGTGCCAGCACTCCGTCCGTCCTAGCGATGGGTAGCTCCTACAATGAGCAGTTCTTC; cdr3_aa: CASTPSVLAMGSSYNEQFF; d_call: -; clone_size: many; v_call: TRBV28; j_call: TRBJ2-1
cdr3_nt: TGTGCCAGCAATGGCGGGACCCCGGCGGAGACCCAGTACTTC; cdr3_aa: CASNGGTPAETQYF; d_call: -; clone_size: -; v_call: TRBV6-1; j_call: TRBJ2-5
cdr3_nt: TGTGCCAGCAGTTACAAGACAGGGGTAGGCTATGGCTACACCTTC; cdr3_aa: CASSYKTGVGYGYTF; d_call: TRBD1; clone_size: many; v_call: TRBV6-5; j_call: TRBJ1-2
cdr3_nt: TGTGCCAGCAGTTTTCCGGGACAGATCTACGAGCAGTACTTC; cdr3_aa: CASSFPGQIYEQYF; d_call: TRBD1; clone_size: -; v_call: TRBV12-3/TRBV12-4; j_call: TRBJ2-7
cdr3_nt: TGTGCCAGCGTCCCCGTGACGACAGGGCAGAGAGATACGCAGTATTTT; cdr3_aa: CASVPVTTGQRDTQYF; d_call: TRBD1; clone_size: -; v_call: TRBV6-1; j_call: TRBJ2-3
cdr3_nt: TGTGCCACTCATGGGACTAGCGGGTTCTCGAGGACCGGGGAGCTGTTTTTT; cdr3_aa: CATHGTSGFSRTGELFF; d_call: TRBD2; clone_size: few; v_call: TRBV19; j_call: TRBJ2-2
cdr3_nt: TGTGCCAGCAGCTCTACCATGGCCAAAAACATTCAGTACTTC; cdr3_aa: CASSSTMAKNIQYF; d_call: -; clone_size: -; v_call: TRBV9; j_call: TRBJ2-4
cdr3_nt: TGTGCCAGCAGCTTAAATGCGGGAGACTCCTACAATGAGCAGTTCTTC; cdr3_aa: CASSLNAGDSYNEQFF; d_call: TRBD2; clone_size: many; v_call: TRBV7-3; j_call: TRBJ2-1
cdr3_nt: TGCGCCAGCAGCCCAGACCTACCCGGGAACATTCAGTACTTC; cdr3_aa: CASSPDLPGNIQYF; d_call: -; clone_size: -; v_call: TRBV5-1; j_call: TRBJ2-4
cdr3_nt: TGTGCCAGCAGCTTGGACTTCACCGGGGAGCTGTTTTTT; cdr3_aa: CASSLDFTGELFF; d_call: -; clone_size: many; v_call: TRBV11-2; j_call: TRBJ2-2
cdr3_nt: TGTGCCAGCAGCCAAGGACCGGTGGGCTCCTACGAGCAGTACTTC; cdr3_aa: CASSQGPVGSYEQYF; d_call: -; clone_size: -; v_call: TRBV3-1; j_call: TRBJ2-7
cdr3_nt: TGTGCCTGGAGTAGCGGGGAGACCTACAATGAGCAGTTCTTC; cdr3_aa: CAWSSGETYNEQFF; d_call: TRBD2; clone_size: few; v_call: TRBV30; j_call: TRBJ2-1
cdr3_nt: TGTGCCAGCAGCCAAGATCACCCGGGTGGACTAGCGGGAACCTACGAGCAGTACTTC; cdr3_aa: CASSQDHPGGLAGTYEQYF; d_call: TRBD2; clone_size: -; v_call: TRBV4-2; j_call: TRBJ2-7
cdr3_nt: TGCAGTGCTAGAGCGACTAGCGGGCACCCCACAGATACGCAGTATTTT; cdr3_aa: CSARATSGHPTDTQYF; d_call: TRBD2; clone_size: -; v_call: TRBV20-1; j_call: TRBJ2-3
cdr3_nt: TGTGCCATCAGTGAGAGAACCGATAGCAATGAGCAGTTCTTC; cdr3_aa: CAISERTDSNEQFF; d_call: -; clone_size: -; v_call: TRBV10-3; j_call: TRBJ2-1
cdr3_nt: TGTGCCAGCAGCCATTCGGGCGGACCGCGAAATCAGCCCCAGCATTTT; cdr3_aa: CASSHSGGPRNQPQHF; d_call: -; clone_size: -; v_call: TRBV3-1; j_call: TRBJ1-5
cdr3_nt: TGTGCCAGCAGTTTACGGGGGGCTAGCGGGAAAATCACCTACGAGCAGTACTTC; cdr3_aa: CASSLRGASGKITYEQYF; d_call: TRBD2; clone_size: -; v_call: TRBV28; j_call: TRBJ2-7
cdr3_nt: TGTGCCAGCACTCCCGTCGGGTGGGACCACCAAGAGACCCAGTACTTC; cdr3_aa: CASTPVGWDHQETQYF; d_call: -; clone_size: -; v_call: TRBV12-3/TRBV12-4; j_call: TRBJ2-5
cdr3_nt: TGTGCCAGCAGACCCGGGACGGGAAATAATTCACCCCTCCACTTT; cdr3_aa: CASRPGTGNNSPLHF; d_call: -; clone_size: many; v_call: TRBV27; j_call: TRBJ1-6
cdr3_nt: TGCAGCGCAACCGGTGGGGGGAGGAACACCGGGGAGCTGTTTTTT; cdr3_aa: CSATGGGRNTGELFF; d_call: -; clone_size: -; v_call: TRBV29-1; j_call: TRBJ2-2
cdr3_nt: TGTGCCAGCAGCCCCCGCGGGAGCGGGGGTTTTAATGAGCAGTTCTTC; cdr3_aa: CASSPRGSGGFNEQFF; d_call: TRBD2; clone_size: few; v_call: TRBV7-6; j_call: TRBJ2-1
cdr3_nt: TGTGCCACCAGTGATCGGGGACAGGCGGCGGGAGATACGCAGTATTTT; cdr3_aa: CATSDRGQAAGDTQYF; d_call: TRBD1; clone_size: -; v_call: TRBV24-1; j_call: TRBJ2-3
cdr3_nt: TGTGCCAGCAGCTTAGGTGCAGGGAACACTGAAGCTTTCTTT; cdr3_aa: CASSLGAGNTEAFF; d_call: -; clone_size: many; v_call: TRBV7-2; j_call: TRBJ1-1
cdr3_nt: TGCAGTGCCTTCGGACAGGGTGATTCACCCCTCCACTTT; cdr3_aa: CSAFGQGDSPLHF; d_call: TRBD1; clone_size: many; v_call: TRBV20-1; j_call: TRBJ1-6
cdr3_nt: TGTGCCAGCAGGCCTAACGGCGCCTTGGGTGAAAAACTGTTTTTT; cdr3_aa: CASRPNGALGEKLFF; d_call: -; clone_size: -; v_call: TRBV6-1; j_call: TRBJ1-4
cdr3_nt: TGTGCCAGCAGTGACCGGGACGTCTACAATGAGCAGTTCTTC; cdr3_aa: CASSDRDVYNEQFF; d_call: -; clone_size: many; v_call: TRBV2; j_call: TRBJ2-1
cdr3_nt: TGTGCCAGCAGCCCCGCCCCGATCGGCCGGGGCACTGAAGCTTTCTTT; cdr3_aa: CASSPAPIGRGTEAFF; d_call: -; clone_size: -; v_call: TRBV11-2; j_call: TRBJ1-1